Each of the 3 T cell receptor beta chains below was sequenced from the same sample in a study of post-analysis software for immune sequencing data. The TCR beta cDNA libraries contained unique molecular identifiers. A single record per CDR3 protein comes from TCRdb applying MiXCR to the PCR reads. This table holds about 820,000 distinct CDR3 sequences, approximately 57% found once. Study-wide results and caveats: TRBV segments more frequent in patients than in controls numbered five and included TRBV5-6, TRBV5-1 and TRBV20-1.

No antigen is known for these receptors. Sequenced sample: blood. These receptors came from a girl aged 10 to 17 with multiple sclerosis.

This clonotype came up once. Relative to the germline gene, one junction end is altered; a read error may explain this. CDR3 sequence (DNA): TGTGCCTGCAGGGGACTAGCGGGGGGGAGTGAGCAGTTCTTC. As protein: CACRGLAGGSEQFF. The genes are TRBV12-3 or TRBV12-4 and TRBJ2-1; 16 nucleotides match TRBD2. The CDR3 is 14 amino acids.

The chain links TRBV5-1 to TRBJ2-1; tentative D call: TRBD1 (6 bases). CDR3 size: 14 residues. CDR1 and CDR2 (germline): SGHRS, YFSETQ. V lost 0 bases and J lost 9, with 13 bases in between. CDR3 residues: CASSLVQGVGEQFF. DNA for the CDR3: TGCGCCAGCAGCTTGGTACAGGGAGTGGGTGAGCAGTTCTTC.

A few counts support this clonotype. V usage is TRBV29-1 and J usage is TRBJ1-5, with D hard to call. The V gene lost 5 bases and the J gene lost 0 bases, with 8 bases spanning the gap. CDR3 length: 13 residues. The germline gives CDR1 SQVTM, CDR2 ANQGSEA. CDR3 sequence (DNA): TGCAGCGTTTCGGCAAATAGCAATCAGCCCCAGCATTTT. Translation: CSVSANSNQPQHF.